This entry is about one T cell receptor (beta chain). Its specificity is not known. The data are from a study of graft-versus-host responses after intestinal transplantation. The V gene end was trimmed by 0 bases and the J gene end by 9 bases; junction bases not matched to a gene: 9. Germline V CDR1 and CDR2: SGHDT, YYEEEE. The CDR3 has 15 residues. Only in-frame clones appear in the TCRdb table, and some are missing; sequencing was by immunoSEQ multiplex PCR. The data show around 77,000 clones, with approximately 94% seen just once and less than 0.55% held by the top ten. The sequence derives from a human donor who received an intestinal transplant. This specimen was unstimulated CD8+ T cells sorted from spleen or lymph node cells, taken before intestinal transplant. The chain is built from TRBV5-6 and TRBJ2-1; 7 nucleotides align to TRBD2. The CDR3 region has the DNA TGTGCCAGCAGCTTGGAGGTTGGGGCGGGAGTTGAGCAGTTCTTC. It encodes CASSLEVGAGVEQFF.